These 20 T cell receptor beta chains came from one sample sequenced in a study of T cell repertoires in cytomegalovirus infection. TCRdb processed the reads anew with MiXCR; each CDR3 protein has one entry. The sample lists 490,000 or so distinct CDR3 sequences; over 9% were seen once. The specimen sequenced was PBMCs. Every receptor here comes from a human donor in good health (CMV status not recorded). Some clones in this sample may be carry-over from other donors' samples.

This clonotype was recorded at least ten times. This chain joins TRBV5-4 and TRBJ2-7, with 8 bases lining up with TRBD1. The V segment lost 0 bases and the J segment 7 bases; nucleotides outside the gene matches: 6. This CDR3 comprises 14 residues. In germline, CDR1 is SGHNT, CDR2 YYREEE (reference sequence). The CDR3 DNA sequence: TGTGCCAGCAGCTTGGGGACAGGGAAGCCGGAGCAGTACTTC. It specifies CASSLGTGKPEQYF.

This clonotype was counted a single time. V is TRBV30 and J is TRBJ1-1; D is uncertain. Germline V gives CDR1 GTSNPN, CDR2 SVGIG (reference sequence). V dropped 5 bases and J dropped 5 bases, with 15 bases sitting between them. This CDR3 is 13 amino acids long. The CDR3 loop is CAWRNIGTTEAFF. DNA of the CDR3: TGTGCCTGGCGTAATATAGGCACGACTGAAGCTTTCTTT.

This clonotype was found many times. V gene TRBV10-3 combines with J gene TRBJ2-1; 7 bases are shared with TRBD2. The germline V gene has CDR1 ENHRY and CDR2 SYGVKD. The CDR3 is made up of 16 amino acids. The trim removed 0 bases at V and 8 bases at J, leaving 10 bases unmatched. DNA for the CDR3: TGTGCCATCAGTGAGTCGGCTAGCGGAGCAGCTTATGAGCAGTTCTTC. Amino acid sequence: CAISESASGAAYEQFF.

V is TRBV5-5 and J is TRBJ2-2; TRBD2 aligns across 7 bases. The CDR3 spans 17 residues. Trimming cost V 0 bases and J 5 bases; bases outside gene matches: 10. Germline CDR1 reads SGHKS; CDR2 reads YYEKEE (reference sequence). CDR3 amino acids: CASSLGSGAPGTGELFF. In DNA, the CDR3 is TGTGCCAGCAGCTTGGGGAGCGGGGCCCCGGGGACCGGGGAGCTGTTTTTT.

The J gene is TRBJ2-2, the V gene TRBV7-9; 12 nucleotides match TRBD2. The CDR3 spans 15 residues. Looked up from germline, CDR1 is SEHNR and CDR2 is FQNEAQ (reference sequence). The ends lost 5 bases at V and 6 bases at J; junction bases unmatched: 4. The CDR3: CASSRTSGIAGELFF. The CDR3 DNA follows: TGTGCCAGCAGCCGGACTAGCGGGATAGCCGGGGAGCTGTTTTTT.

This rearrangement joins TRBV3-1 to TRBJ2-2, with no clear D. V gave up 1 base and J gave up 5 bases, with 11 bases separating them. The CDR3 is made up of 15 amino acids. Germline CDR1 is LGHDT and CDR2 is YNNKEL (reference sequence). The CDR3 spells CASSQATIKTGELFF. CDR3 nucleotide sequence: TGTGCCAGCAGCCAAGCTACGATAAAGACCGGGGAGCTGTTTTTT.

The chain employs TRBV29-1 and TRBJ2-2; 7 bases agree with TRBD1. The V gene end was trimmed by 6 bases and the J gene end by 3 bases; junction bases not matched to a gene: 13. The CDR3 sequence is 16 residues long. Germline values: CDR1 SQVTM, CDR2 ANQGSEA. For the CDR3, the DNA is TGCAGCGTCCCCAGACCCGGGACAGCCGACACCGGGGAGCTGTTTTTT. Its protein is CSVPRPGTADTGELFF.

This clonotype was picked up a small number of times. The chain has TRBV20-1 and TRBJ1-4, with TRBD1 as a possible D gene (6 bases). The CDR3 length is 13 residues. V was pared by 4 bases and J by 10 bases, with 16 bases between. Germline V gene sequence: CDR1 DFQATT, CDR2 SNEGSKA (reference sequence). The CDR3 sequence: CSATLTGSGKLFF. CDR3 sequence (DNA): TGCAGTGCTACCCTAACAGGGTCGGGAAAACTGTTTTTT.

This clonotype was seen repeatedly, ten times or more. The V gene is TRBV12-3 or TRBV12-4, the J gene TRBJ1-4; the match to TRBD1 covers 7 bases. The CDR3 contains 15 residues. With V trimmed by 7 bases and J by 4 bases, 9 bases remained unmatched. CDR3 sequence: CASNEDRSRNEKLFF. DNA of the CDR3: TGTGCCAGCAACGAGGACAGGTCTCGTAATGAAAAACTGTTTTTT.

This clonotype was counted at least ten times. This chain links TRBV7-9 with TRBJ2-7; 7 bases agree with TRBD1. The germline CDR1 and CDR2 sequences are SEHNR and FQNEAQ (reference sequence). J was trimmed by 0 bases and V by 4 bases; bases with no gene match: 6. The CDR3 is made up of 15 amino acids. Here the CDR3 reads CASSSDRVSSYEQYF. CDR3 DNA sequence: TGTGCCAGCAGCTCCGACAGGGTAAGCTCCTACGAGCAGTACTTC.

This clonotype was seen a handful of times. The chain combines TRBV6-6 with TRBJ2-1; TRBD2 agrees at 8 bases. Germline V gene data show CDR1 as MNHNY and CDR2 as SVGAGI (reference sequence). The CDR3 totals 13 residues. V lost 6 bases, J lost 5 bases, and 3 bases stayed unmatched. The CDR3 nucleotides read TGTGCCAGCAGGGTAGCGGGAAACAATGAGCAGTTCTTC. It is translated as CASRVAGNNEQFF.

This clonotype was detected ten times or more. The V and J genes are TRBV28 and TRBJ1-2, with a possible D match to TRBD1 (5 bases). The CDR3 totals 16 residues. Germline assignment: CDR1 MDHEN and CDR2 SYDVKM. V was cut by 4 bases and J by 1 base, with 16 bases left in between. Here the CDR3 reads CASSSGGGYGNYGYTF. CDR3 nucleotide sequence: TGTGCCAGCAGTTCCGGGGGGGGGTATGGTAACTATGGCTACACCTTC.

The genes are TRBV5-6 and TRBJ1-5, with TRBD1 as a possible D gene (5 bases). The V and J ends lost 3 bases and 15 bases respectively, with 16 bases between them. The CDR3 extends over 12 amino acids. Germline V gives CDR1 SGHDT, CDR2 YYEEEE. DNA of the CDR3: TGTGCCAGCAGCTCCGGGACGGTGGATCTGCATTTT. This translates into CASSSGTVDLHF.

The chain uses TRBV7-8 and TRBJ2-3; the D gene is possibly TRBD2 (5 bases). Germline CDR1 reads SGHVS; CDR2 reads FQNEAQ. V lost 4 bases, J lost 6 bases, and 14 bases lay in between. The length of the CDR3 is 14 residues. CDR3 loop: CASSYSDSWDTQYF. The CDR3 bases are TGTGCCAGCAGCTATAGCGACTCCTGGGATACGCAGTATTTT.

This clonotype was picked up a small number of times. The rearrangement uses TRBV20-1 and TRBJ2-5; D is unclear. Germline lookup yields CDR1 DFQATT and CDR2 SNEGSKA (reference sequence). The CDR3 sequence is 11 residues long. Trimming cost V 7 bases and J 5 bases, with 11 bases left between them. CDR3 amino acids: CSESHTETQYF. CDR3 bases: TGCAGTGAGTCCCACACGGAGACCCAGTACTTC.

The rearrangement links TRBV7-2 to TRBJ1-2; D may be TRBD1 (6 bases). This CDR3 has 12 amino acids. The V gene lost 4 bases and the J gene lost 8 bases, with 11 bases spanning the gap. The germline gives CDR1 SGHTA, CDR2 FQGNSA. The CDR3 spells CASSYGTLGYTF. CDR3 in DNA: TGTGCCAGCAGCTACGGGACATTGGGCTACACCTTC.

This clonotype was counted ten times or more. The chain's CDR3 is CSVQGSGQGLGEKLFF. The CDR3 region has the DNA TGCAGCGTTCAAGGGTCGGGACAGGGTTTAGGTGAAAAACTGTTTTTT. This rearrangement joins TRBV29-1 to TRBJ1-4; TRBD1 matches at 9 bases. The germline V gene has CDR1 SQVTM and CDR2 ANQGSEA. V trimming: 5 bases; J trimming: 7 bases; junction bases outside the gene matches: 14. The length of the CDR3 is 16 residues. The variable domain in full, completed from reference TRBV29-1 and TRBJ1-4, reads SAVISQKPSRDICQRGTSLTIQCQVDSQVTMMFWYRQQPGQSLTLIATANQGSEATYESGFVIDKFPISRPNLTFSTLTVSNMSPEDSSIYLCSVQGSGQGLGEKLFFGSGTQLSVL.

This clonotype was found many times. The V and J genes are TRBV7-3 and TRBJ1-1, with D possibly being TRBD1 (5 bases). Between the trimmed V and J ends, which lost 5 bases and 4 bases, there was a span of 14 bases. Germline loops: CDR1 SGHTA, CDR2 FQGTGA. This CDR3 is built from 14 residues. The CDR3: CASSPTGGSTEAFF. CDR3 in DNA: TGTGCCAGCAGCCCAACCGGGGGGAGCACTGAAGCTTTCTTT.

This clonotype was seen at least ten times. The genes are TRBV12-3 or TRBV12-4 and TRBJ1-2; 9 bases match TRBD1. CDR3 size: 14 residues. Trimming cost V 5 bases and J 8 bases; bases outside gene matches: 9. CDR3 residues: CASSDYGTGYGYTF. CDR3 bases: TGTGCCAGCAGTGACTATGGGACAGGGTACGGCTACACCTTC.

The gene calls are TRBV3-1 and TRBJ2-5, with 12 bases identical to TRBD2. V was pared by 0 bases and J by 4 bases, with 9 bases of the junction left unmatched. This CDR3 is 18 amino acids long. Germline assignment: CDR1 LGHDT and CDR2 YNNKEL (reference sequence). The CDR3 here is CASSQDAGLAGIGETQYF. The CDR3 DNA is TGTGCCAGCAGCCAAGATGCAGGACTAGCGGGGATCGGAGAGACCCAGTACTTC.